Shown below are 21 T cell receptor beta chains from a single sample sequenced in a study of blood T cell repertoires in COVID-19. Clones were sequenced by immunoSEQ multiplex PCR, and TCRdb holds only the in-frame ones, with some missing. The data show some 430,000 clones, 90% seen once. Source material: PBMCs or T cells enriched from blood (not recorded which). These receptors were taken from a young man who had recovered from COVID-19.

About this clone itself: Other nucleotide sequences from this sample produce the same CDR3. Here the CDR3 reads CASSYRQGSFTEAFF. DNA for the CDR3: TGTGCCAGCAGTTACCGGCAGGGCTCGTTCACTGAAGCTTTCTTT. This chain links TRBV6-5 with TRBJ1-1; a weak D match, TRBD1 (5 bases). The germline gives CDR1 MNHEY, CDR2 SVGAGI. V lost 2 bases, J lost 4 bases, and 14 bases lay in between. The CDR3 is 15 residues long.

CDR3 region: CASSRDRGFYTF. CDR3 DNA sequence: TGTGCCAGTAGTAGGGACAGGGGGTTTTACACCTTC. The V gene is TRBV19, the J gene TRBJ1-2; 11 bases fit TRBD1. This CDR3 contains 12 residues. Germline lookup yields CDR1 LNHDA and CDR2 SQIVND (reference sequence). The V and J ends lost 4 bases and 11 bases, in that order; junction bases with no gene match: 3. The entire variable domain, with the rest obtained from reference TRBV19 and TRBJ1-2, is as follows: DGGITQSPKYLFRKEGQNVTLSCEQNLNHDAMYWYRQDPGQGLRLIYYSQIVNDFQKGDIAEGYSVSREKKESFPLTVTSAQKNPTAFYLCASSRDRGFYTFGSGTRLTVV.

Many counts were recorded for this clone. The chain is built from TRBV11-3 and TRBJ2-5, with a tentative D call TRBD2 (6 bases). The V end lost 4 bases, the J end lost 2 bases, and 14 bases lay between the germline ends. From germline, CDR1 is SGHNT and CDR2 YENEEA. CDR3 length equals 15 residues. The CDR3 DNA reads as TGTGCCAGCAGCTCCGGAGGGAGCATTCAAGAGACCCAGTACTTC. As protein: CASSSGGSIQETQYF.

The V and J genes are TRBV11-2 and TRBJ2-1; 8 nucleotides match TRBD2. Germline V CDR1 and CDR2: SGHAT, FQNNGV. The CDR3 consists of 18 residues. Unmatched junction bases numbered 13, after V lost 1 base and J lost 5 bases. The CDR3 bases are TGTGCCAGCAGCTTAGCCCCGGGAGGGTGGGCTCCTGACAATGAGCAGTTCTTC. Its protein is CASSLAPGGWAPDNEQFF.

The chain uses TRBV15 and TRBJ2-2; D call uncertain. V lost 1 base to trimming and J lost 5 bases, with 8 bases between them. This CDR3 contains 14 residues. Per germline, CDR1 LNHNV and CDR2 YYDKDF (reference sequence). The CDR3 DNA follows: TGTGCCACCAGCAGAGGAGGATTAACCGGGGAGCTGTTTTTT. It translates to CATSRGGLTGELFF.

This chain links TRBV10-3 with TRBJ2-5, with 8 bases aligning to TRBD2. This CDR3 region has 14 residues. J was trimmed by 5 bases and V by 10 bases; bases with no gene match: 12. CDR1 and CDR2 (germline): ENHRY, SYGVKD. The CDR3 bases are TGTGCCACTGGAGAAGCGGGGGTCTGGGAGACCCAGTACTTC. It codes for CATGEAGVWETQYF.

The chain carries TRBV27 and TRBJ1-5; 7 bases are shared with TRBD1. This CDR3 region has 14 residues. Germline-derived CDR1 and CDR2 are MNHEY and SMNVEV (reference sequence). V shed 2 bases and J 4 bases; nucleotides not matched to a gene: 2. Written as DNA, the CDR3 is TGTGCCAGCAGTTTAAAGGGACAGAATCAGCCCCAGCATTTT. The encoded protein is CASSLKGQNQPQHF.

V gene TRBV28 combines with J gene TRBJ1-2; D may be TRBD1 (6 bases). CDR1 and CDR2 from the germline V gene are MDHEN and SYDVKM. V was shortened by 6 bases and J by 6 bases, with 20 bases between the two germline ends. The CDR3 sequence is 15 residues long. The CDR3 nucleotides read TGTGCCAGCAGCAGGGGCGCTTATAATGCGGATGGCTACACCTTC. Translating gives CASSRGAYNADGYTF.

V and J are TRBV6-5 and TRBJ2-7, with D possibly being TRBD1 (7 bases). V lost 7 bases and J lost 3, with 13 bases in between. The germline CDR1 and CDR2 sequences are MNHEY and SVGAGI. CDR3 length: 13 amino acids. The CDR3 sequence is CASKAGGIYEQYF. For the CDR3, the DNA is TGTGCCAGCAAGGCAGGGGGGATCTACGAGCAGTACTTC.

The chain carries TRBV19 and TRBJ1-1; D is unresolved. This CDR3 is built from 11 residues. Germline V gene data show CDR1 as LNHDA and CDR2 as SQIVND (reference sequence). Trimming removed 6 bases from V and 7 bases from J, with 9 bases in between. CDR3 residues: CASSGGVEAFF. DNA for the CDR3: TGTGCCAGTAGCGGAGGTGTTGAAGCTTTCTTT. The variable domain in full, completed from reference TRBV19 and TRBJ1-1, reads DGGITQSPKYLFRKEGQNVTLSCEQNLNHDAMYWYRQDPGQGLRLIYYSQIVNDFQKGDIAEGYSVSREKKESFPLTVTSAQKNPTAFYLCASSGGVEAFFGQGTRLTVV.

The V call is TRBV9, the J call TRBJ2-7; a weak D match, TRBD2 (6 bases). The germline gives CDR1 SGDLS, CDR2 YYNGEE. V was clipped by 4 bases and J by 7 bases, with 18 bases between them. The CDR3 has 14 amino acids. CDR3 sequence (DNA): TGTGCCAGCAGCACTTACGGGGGTTCGTATGAGCAGTACTTC. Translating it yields CASSTYGGSYEQYF.

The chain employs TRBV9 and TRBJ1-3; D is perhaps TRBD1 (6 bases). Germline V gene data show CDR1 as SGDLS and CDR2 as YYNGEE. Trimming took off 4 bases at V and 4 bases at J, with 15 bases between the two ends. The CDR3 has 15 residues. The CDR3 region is CASSIGGLPGNTIYF. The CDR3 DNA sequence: TGTGCCAGCAGCATAGGGGGGCTACCCGGAAACACCATATATTTT.

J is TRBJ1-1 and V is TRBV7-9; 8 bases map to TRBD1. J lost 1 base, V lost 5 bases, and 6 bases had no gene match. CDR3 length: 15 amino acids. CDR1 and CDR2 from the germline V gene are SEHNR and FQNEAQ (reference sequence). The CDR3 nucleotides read TGTGCCAGCAGCGCCCGACAGGGGTCGAACACTGAAGCTTTCTTT. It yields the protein CASSARQGSNTEAFF.

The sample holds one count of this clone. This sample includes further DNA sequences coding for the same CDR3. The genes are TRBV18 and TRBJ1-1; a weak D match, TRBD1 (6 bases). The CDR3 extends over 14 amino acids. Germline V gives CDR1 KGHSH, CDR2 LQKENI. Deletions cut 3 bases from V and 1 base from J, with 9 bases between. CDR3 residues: CASSPRQENTEAFF. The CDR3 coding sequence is TGTGCCAGCTCACCTCGACAGGAGAACACTGAAGCTTTCTTT.

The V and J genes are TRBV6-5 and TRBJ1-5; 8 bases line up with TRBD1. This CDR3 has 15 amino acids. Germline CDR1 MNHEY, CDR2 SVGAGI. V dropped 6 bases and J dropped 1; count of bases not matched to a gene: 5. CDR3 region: CASRDRGESNQPQHF. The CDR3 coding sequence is TGTGCCAGCAGAGACAGGGGAGAGAGCAATCAGCCCCAGCATTTT.

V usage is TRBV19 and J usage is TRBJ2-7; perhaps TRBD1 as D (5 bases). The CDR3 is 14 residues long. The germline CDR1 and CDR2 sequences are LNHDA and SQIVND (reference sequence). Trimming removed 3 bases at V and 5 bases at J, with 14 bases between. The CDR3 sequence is CASSMAPGLDEQYF. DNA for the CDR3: TGTGCCAGTAGTATGGCCCCAGGGCTCGACGAGCAGTACTTC. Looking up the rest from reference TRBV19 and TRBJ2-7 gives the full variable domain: DGGITQSPKYLFRKEGQNVTLSCEQNLNHDAMYWYRQDPGQGLRLIYYSQIVNDFQKGDIAEGYSVSREKKESFPLTVTSAQKNPTAFYLCASSMAPGLDEQYFGPGTRLTVT.

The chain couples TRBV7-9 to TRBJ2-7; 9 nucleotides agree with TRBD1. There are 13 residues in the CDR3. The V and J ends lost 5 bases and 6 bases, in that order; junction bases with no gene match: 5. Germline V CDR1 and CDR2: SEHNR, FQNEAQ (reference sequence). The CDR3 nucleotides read TGTGCCAGCAGCCCTACAGGGGGCGGCGAGCAGTACTTC. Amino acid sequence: CASSPTGGGEQYF. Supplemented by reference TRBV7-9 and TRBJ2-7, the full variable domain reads DTGVSQNPRHKITKRGQNVTFRCDPISEHNRLYWYRQTLGQGPEFLTYFQNEAQLEKSRLLSDRFSAERPKGSFSTLEIQRTEQGDSAMYLCASSPTGGGEQYFGPGTRLTVT.

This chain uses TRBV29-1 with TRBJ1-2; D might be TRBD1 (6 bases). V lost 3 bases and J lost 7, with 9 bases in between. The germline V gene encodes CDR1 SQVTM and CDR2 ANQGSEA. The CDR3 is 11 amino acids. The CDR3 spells CSVEAGVGYTF. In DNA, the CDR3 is TGCAGCGTTGAGGCAGGGGTTGGCTACACCTTC.

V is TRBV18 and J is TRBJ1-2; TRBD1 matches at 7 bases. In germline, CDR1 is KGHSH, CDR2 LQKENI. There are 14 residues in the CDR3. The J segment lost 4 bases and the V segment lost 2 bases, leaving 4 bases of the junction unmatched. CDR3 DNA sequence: TGTGCCAGCTCACCAGAGGGGGCTCCCTATGGCTACACCTTC. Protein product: CASSPEGAPYGYTF.

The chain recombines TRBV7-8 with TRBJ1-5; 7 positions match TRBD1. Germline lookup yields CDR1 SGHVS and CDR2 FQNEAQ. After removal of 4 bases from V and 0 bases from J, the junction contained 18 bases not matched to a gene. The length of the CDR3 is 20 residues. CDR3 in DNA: TGTGCCAGCAGCTCTAGGTACCCGGGACAGTCCCCCACTAGCAATCAGCCCCAGCATTTT. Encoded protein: CASSSRYPGQSPTSNQPQHF.

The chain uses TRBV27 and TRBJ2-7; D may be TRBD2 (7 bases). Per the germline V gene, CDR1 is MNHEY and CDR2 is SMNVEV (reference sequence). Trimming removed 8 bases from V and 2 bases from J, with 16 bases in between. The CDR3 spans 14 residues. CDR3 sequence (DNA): TGTGCCAGCTCCCCCCGGGGGGCCACCTACGAGCAGTACTTC. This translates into CASSPRGATYEQYF.